Listed here are 3 T cell receptor beta chains from one sample, sequenced in a study of T cell responses to AZD1222 COVID-19 vaccine. Assay used: immunoSEQ multiplex PCR; TCRdb lists only in-frame clones, some missing. The table lists about 94,000 clones, 85% of them singletons. The source material was peripheral blood, sampled 28 days after the second AZD1222 dose. The receptors were sampled from an adult who received the AZD1222 COVID-19 vaccine.

V is TRBV5-1 and J is TRBJ1-2, with D perhaps matching TRBD1 (5 bases). The germline CDR1 and CDR2 sequences are SGHRS and YFSETQ. V was clipped by 4 bases and J by 1 base, with 17 bases between them. The CDR3 spans 16 residues. For the CDR3, the DNA is TGCGCCAGCAGCCCGACGGGACGGCCGATTAACTATGGCTACACCTTC. This codes for CASSPTGRPINYGYTF.

The sample holds one count of this clone. The chain recombines TRBV11-2 with TRBJ1-1; perhaps TRBD1 as D (6 bases). V was cut by 0 bases and J by 7 bases, with 12 bases left in between. Germline V gene data show CDR1 as SGHAT and CDR2 as FQNNGV. The CDR3 has 14 residues. CDR3 sequence (DNA): TGTGCCAGCAGCTTAGAGCGGGACAAGCATGAAGCTTTCTTT. As protein: CASSLERDKHEAFF.

The chain employs TRBV5-4 and TRBJ2-1; TRBD1 might be the D (5 bases). The V gene's germline CDR1 is SGHNT and CDR2 YYREEE (reference sequence). The CDR3 runs to 16 residues. Trimming left V 5 bases short and J 0 bases short, with 15 bases between. CDR3 sequence: CASSPDVGASYNEQFF. CDR3 nucleotide sequence: TGTGCCAGCAGTCCCGATGTTGGGGCCTCCTACAATGAGCAGTTCTTC.